These T cell receptor beta chains were read from a single sample in a study of T-cell reconstitution after alpha-beta-depleted transplantation in children. In TCRdb, the PCR reads were re-called with MiXCR into one record per CDR3 protein. The top ten clones hold approximately 4.1% of a sample with some 590,000 distinct CDR3 sequences, roughly a tenth of them seen once. This material consisted of PBMCs from the stem cell graft donor, taken from the stem cell graft. Receptors were obtained from a human donor who donated a stem cell graft to a child with acute myeloid leukemia. Each CDR3 is given with its conserved first and last residue. A row's size may be missing; if present it is once, few, many or a size class.

clone_size: few; j_call: TRBJ2-3; v_call: TRBV9; cdr3_length: 18; cdr3_aa: CASSVGPLGGVGTDTQYF
clone_size: few; j_call: TRBJ2-2; v_call: TRBV5-1; cdr3_length: 18; cdr3_aa: CASSLVPTQAPYTGELFF
clone_size: many; j_call: TRBJ1-1; v_call: TRBV6-1; cdr3_length: 14; cdr3_aa: CASSLIQGNTEAFF
clone_size: NA; j_call: TRBJ2-3; v_call: TRBV20-1; cdr3_length: 16; cdr3_aa: CSARGSASGSTDTQYF
clone_size: many; j_call: TRBJ1-3; v_call: TRBV2; cdr3_length: 15; cdr3_aa: CASSDSTGQRNTIYF
clone_size: NA; j_call: TRBJ2-2; v_call: TRBV29-1; cdr3_length: 12; cdr3_aa: CSVVLNTGELFF
clone_size: NA; j_call: TRBJ2-7; v_call: TRBV5-1; cdr3_length: 16; cdr3_aa: CASSLSGDLRFYEQYF
clone_size: few; j_call: TRBJ2-1; v_call: TRBV29-1; cdr3_length: 12; cdr3_aa: CSVGSGLDEQFF
clone_size: NA; j_call: TRBJ2-2; v_call: TRBV2; cdr3_length: 15; cdr3_aa: CASREGQANTGELFF
clone_size: many; j_call: TRBJ2-1; v_call: TRBV24-1; cdr3_length: 13; cdr3_aa: CATSDLVGNEQFF
clone_size: NA; j_call: TRBJ2-7; v_call: TRBV29-1; cdr3_length: 13; cdr3_aa: CSVSAGGPYEQYF
clone_size: NA; j_call: TRBJ2-7; v_call: TRBV14; cdr3_length: 15; cdr3_aa: CASSQYPDSLYEQYF
clone_size: NA; j_call: TRBJ2-1; v_call: TRBV7-2; cdr3_length: 11; cdr3_aa: CASRLGGGQFF
clone_size: few; j_call: TRBJ2-3; v_call: TRBV24-1; cdr3_length: 14; cdr3_aa: CAPGTSGAEDTQYF
clone_size: NA; j_call: TRBJ1-1; v_call: TRBV4-1; cdr3_length: 14; cdr3_aa: CASSAEPLGQRAFF
clone_size: few; j_call: TRBJ2-1; v_call: TRBV15; cdr3_length: 13; cdr3_aa: CATSNRDYNEQFF
clone_size: few; j_call: TRBJ2-7; v_call: TRBV4-3; cdr3_length: 15; cdr3_aa: CASSLTSAGVSEQYF
clone_size: NA; j_call: TRBJ2-2; v_call: TRBV5-5; cdr3_length: 17; cdr3_aa: CASSLPQQVFDTGELFF
clone_size: NA; j_call: TRBJ1-2; v_call: TRBV20-1; cdr3_length: 14; cdr3_aa: CSASDDRTNYGYTF
clone_size: NA; j_call: TRBJ2-1; v_call: TRBV7-3; cdr3_length: 15; cdr3_aa: CASSLGAGGPSEQFF
clone_size: few; j_call: TRBJ2-3; v_call: TRBV18; cdr3_length: 15; cdr3_aa: CASSPPVSGAGTQYF
clone_size: NA; j_call: TRBJ2-7; v_call: TRBV5-1; cdr3_length: 15; cdr3_aa: CASSEWTGSSYEQYF
clone_size: NA; j_call: TRBJ2-1; v_call: TRBV7-9; cdr3_length: 14; cdr3_aa: CASSRGTGWGEQFF
clone_size: many; j_call: TRBJ2-7; v_call: TRBV11-3; cdr3_length: 14; cdr3_aa: CASSRGQGSYEQYF
clone_size: many; j_call: TRBJ2-3; v_call: TRBV20-1; cdr3_length: 15; cdr3_aa: CSARIWTGSTDTQYF
clone_size: NA; j_call: TRBJ2-7; v_call: TRBV20-1; cdr3_length: 12; cdr3_aa: CSATGQSYEQYF
clone_size: many; j_call: TRBJ2-7; v_call: TRBV29-1; cdr3_length: 12; cdr3_aa: CSVEIPGYEQYF
clone_size: few; j_call: TRBJ2-1; v_call: TRBV7-3; cdr3_length: 16; cdr3_aa: CASSLRPGTSGIEQFF
clone_size: few; j_call: TRBJ2-5; v_call: TRBV18; cdr3_length: 14; cdr3_aa: CASSPPRGGETQYF
clone_size: few; j_call: TRBJ2-5; v_call: TRBV20-1; cdr3_length: 17; cdr3_aa: CSARNEGLAGKVETQYF
clone_size: NA; j_call: TRBJ1-1; v_call: TRBV10-3; cdr3_length: 16; cdr3_aa: CAISMEQGGLNTEAFF
clone_size: few; j_call: TRBJ2-2; v_call: TRBV20-1; cdr3_length: 19; cdr3_aa: CSAVTSRSGTSGNSAELFF
clone_size: NA; j_call: TRBJ2-1; v_call: TRBV20-1; cdr3_length: 16; cdr3_aa: CSARDGRLAGVYEQFF
clone_size: NA; j_call: TRBJ2-1; v_call: TRBV18; cdr3_length: 16; cdr3_aa: CASSPPGSTLESWQFF
clone_size: NA; j_call: TRBJ2-7; v_call: TRBV19; cdr3_length: 15; cdr3_aa: CASSMLQGATYEQYF
clone_size: NA; j_call: TRBJ1-4; v_call: TRBV11-2; cdr3_length: 14; cdr3_aa: CASRRTASNEKLFF
clone_size: few; j_call: TRBJ1-2; v_call: TRBV7-2; cdr3_length: 14; cdr3_aa: CASSGGTGSYGYTF
clone_size: NA; j_call: TRBJ1-1; v_call: TRBV29-1; cdr3_length: 14; cdr3_aa: CSARGVRDDAQAFF
clone_size: few; j_call: TRBJ2-7; v_call: TRBV5-1; cdr3_length: 15; cdr3_aa: CASSREGGGTKEQYF
clone_size: many; j_call: TRBJ2-2; v_call: TRBV11-2; cdr3_length: 14; cdr3_aa: CASSPRRETGELFF
clone_size: many; j_call: TRBJ2-3; v_call: TRBV29-1; cdr3_length: 12; cdr3_aa: CSLEIGTDTQYF
clone_size: few; j_call: TRBJ2-2; v_call: TRBV5-1; cdr3_length: 14; cdr3_aa: CASSRVADTGELFF
clone_size: few; j_call: TRBJ1-2; v_call: TRBV5-1; cdr3_length: 15; cdr3_aa: CASSPRSGGEGGYTF
clone_size: few; j_call: TRBJ2-2; v_call: TRBV12-3/TRBV12-4; cdr3_length: 15; cdr3_aa: CASSPTLGVTGELFF
clone_size: NA; j_call: TRBJ1-3; v_call: TRBV20-1; cdr3_length: 10; cdr3_aa: CSAVQGTIYF
clone_size: many; j_call: TRBJ1-2; v_call: TRBV29-1; cdr3_length: 12; cdr3_aa: CSVVGTGDGYTF
clone_size: NA; j_call: TRBJ2-7; v_call: TRBV6-5; cdr3_length: 15; cdr3_aa: CASSYQGRQTYEQYF
clone_size: NA; j_call: TRBJ2-3; v_call: TRBV20-1; cdr3_length: 13; cdr3_aa: CSASVQDTDTQYF
clone_size: NA; j_call: TRBJ2-1; v_call: TRBV14; cdr3_length: 12; cdr3_aa: CASSQRLNEQFF
clone_size: few; j_call: TRBJ2-7; v_call: TRBV5-1; cdr3_length: 14; cdr3_aa: CASSFPAAGYEQYF